This TCR beta chain was captured in a study of cytotoxic CD8 clonotypes in ibrutinib-treated CLL. TCRdb's table, derived via immunoSEQ multiplex PCR, lists solely in-frame clones and lacks some. The repertoire holds about 140,000 clones, with about 75% as singletons. The specimen comprised PBMCs, sampled after 24 months of ibrutinib treatment. The TCR originated in a human donor with chronic lymphocytic leukemia.

DNA for the CDR3: TGTGCCAGCAGCTTGGCGGGAGCCACAGATACGCAGTATTTT. This codes for CASSLAGATDTQYF. The chain combines TRBV11-3 with TRBJ2-3; 7 bases line up with TRBD2. Per the germline V gene, CDR1 is SGHNT and CDR2 is YENEEA. The CDR3 covers 14 residues. Trimming cost V 3 bases and J 2 bases; bases outside gene matches: 2. The variable domain in full, with the rest retrieved from reference TRBV11-3 and TRBJ2-3, is EAGVVQSPRYKIIEKKQPVAFWCNPISGHNTLYWYLQNLGQGPELLIRYENEEAVDDSQLPKDRFSAERLKGVDSTLKIQPAELGDSAVYLCASSLAGATDTQYFGPGTRLTVL.